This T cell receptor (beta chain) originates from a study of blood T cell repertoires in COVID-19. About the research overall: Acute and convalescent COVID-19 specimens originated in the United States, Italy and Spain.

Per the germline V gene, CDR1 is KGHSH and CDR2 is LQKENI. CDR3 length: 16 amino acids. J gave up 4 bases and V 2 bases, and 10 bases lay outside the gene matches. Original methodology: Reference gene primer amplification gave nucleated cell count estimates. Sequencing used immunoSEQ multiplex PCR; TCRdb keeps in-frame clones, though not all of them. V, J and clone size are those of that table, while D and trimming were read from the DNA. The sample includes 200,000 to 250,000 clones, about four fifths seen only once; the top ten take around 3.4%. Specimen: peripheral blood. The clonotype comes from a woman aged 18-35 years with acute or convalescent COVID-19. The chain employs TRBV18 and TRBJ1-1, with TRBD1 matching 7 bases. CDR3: CASSPDRAMVGTEAFF. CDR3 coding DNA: TGTGCCAGCTCACCAGACAGGGCGATGGTTGGCACTGAAGCTTTCTTT.